This T cell receptor beta chain was recovered during a study of molecular identifiers for immune sequencing clone quantification (dated by TCRdb to 2016 to 2018). Some background on the complete study: In a replicate experiment, RNA from around 18,000 or 91,000 naive CD8 T cells was split into five aliquots, four of which were sequenced. This methods study benchmarked molecular-identifier clustering-based TCR repertoire sequencing (MIDCIRS) and TCR RNA copy counting, using CD8 T cells to do so. Overall results and qualifications from the work: Clones above 20 RNA copies held over 97% of molecules in CMV-specific effector cells but under 1% in naive cells. When barcode sub-clustering was omitted, TCR diversity was inflated by chimeric consensus sequences, with chimeras reaching as high as 47%. Naive libraries contained spiked-in Jurkat TCR RNA (approximately 10 copies' worth), which is not part of the donor repertoire. Spiked-in Jurkat TCR RNA equal to a single cell's worth was reported to be detectable even within 1,100,000 naive CD8 T cells. Identical TCR molecules sharing a barcode could cause highly expanded clone sizes to be underestimated. Modeling estimated roughly 3.2 recovered TCR RNA copies per cell, compared with approximately 9.5 by digital PCR, which implies roughly 30% capture efficiency.

Libraries of naive CD8 T cells were generated from around 20,000 to 990,000 sorted cells, with 10%, 30% or 50% of the purified RNA used. Naive CD8 T cells were FACS-sorted as CD8+CD4-CCR7+CD45RA+ on a BD FACSAria II into RLT Plus buffer. Around 10 TCR copies' worth of Jurkat RNA were spiked into about 20,000-1,000,000 naive CD8 T cell samples to test detection sensitivity. CD8 T cells were enriched with RosetteSep CD8+ T Cell Enrichment Cocktail and Ficoll-Paque, followed by ACK red cell lysis. The library was produced with PCR. TCRdb lists the instrument as NextSeq 500. Bulk TCR libraries were prepared as previously described, using TCR primers listed in Table S5. The Qiagen AllPrep DNA/RNA kit was used to purify total RNA. Before analysis, reads from multiple sequencing runs of one library were combined. On the study's bioinformatics: Reads were retained only if an exact TCR constant sequence was present, and the retained reads were trimmed to 150 nt and grouped according to their 12-nt molecular barcodes. Reads in each barcode group were sub-clustered using a 15% Levenshtein threshold, and a quality-weighted consensus sequence was built for each RNA molecule. Non-functional sequences were filtered out, along with any lower-count sequence sitting one edit away from another sequence. On the basis of fitting two negative binomial distributions, barcode sub-clusters with fewer than 20% of the maximum read count were discarded. The public reads were quality trimmed at Q25 with fastp and then assembled into clones with MiXCR by TCRdb, keeping productive beta chains. Each record represents a unique CDR3 protein, reported with the most common genes and DNA among its rows. V and J calls and clone size were set by TCRdb, not the authors. The sample data list 460,000 or so distinct CDR3 sequences, and around 23% of these were observed just once. Around 0.79% of the sample is in the top ten clones.

This clonotype was observed at least ten times. Its binding antigen is unknown. It has no much larger one-base neighbor in the sample; base qualities were not kept. Taken from cysteine to phenylalanine, the CDR3 has 13 residues. Of all the DNA, just the CDR3 is kept, 39 bases in frame from base 1. CDR1 and CDR2 are drawn from the germline V gene: MGHDK, SYGVNS. Trimming at the junction amounts to 5 bases on V and 1 base on J, and the germline ends lie 8 bases apart. This receptor chain uses TRBV25-1 and TRBJ1-1; no D gene call is confident. Sequenced input: naive CD8+ T cells from blood, with Jurkat cell RNA spiked in. What the cell subset or site label conveys for this sample: FACS-sorted CD8+CD4-CCR7+CD45RA+ naive T cells. The clonotype was recovered from a human donor in good health. Some libraries in this study had Jurkat cell RNA spiked in. The sequenced DNA is TGTGCCAGCAGTTCCGACCGGAACACTGAAGCTTTCTTT. Its translation reads: CASSSDRNTEAFF. The reference TRBV25-1 and TRBJ1-1 proteins fill in what lies around the CDR3, so the full variable domain reads EADIYQTPRYLVIGTGKKITLECSQTMGHDKMYWYQQDPGMELHLIHYSYGVNSTEKGDLSSESTVSRIRTEHFPLTLESARPSHTSQYLCASSSDRNTEAFFGQGTRLTVV.